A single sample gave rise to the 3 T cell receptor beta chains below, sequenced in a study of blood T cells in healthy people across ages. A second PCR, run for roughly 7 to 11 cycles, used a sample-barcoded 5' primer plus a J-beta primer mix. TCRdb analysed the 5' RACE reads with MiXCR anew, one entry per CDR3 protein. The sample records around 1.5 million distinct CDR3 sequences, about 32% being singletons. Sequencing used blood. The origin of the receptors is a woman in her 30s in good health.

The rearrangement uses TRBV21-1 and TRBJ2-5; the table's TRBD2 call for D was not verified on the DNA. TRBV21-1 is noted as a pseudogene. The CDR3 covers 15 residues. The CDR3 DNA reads TGTGCCAGCAGCCCTAAGGCACCTCCTCAAGAGACCCAGTACTTC. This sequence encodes CASSPKAPPQETQYF.

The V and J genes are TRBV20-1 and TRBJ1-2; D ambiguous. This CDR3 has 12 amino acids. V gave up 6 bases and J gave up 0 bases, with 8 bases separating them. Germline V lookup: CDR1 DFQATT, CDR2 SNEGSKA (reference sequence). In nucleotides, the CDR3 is TGCAGTGCATCAGACGCTAACTATGGCTACACCTTC. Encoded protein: CSASDANYGYTF.

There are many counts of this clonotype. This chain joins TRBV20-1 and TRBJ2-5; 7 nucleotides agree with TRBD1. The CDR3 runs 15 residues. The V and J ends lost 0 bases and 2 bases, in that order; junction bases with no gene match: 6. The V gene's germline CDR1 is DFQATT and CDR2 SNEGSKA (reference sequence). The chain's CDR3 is CSARDRTRGQETQYF. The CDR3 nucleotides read TGCAGTGCTAGAGATCGTACCAGGGGGCAAGAGACCCAGTACTTC.